These T cell receptor beta chains were read from a single sample in a study of shared clonotypes between healthy human individuals. Clones were read by immunoSEQ multiplex PCR, and TCRdb kept only the in-frame ones, dropping some. The data hold about 2 million clones, with roughly 95% observed a single time. The sample consisted of naive CD4+ T cells sorted from blood. The receptors stem from a man aged 18 to 30 in good health. Each CDR3 is given with its conserved first and last residue. A D gene is named only where the DNA matches it firmly. The listing skips clone size in some rows; elsewhere it reads once, few, many or a size class.

TRBV28	TRBJ1-4	NA	NA	CASSSNEKLFF	TGTGCCAGCAGTTCGAATGAAAAACTGTTTTTT
TRBV30	TRBJ2-7	NA	NA	CAWNLRPGEQYF	TGTGCCTGGAACCTACGTCCGGGCGAGCAGTACTTC
TRBV20-1	TRBJ2-2	NA	NA	CSASRLGELFF	TGCAGTGCCAGCCGGCTAGGGGAGCTGTTTTTT
TRBV2	TRBJ1-5	NA	NA	CASNQGLGQPQHF	TGTGCCAGCAATCAGGGACTAGGGCAGCCCCAGCATTTT
TRBV11-3	TRBJ1-6	NA	once	CASSLGPGGGASYNSPLHF	TGTGCCAGCAGCTTAGGCCCGGGAGGCGGTGCCTCCTATAATTCACCCCTCCACTTT
TRBV28	TRBJ1-2	TRBD1	NA	CASRGADRGDYGYTF	TGTGCCAGCAGGGGGGCGGACAGGGGCGACTATGGCTACACCTTC
TRBV18	TRBJ1-6	TRBD1	NA	CASQWDRGNSPLHF	TGTGCCAGTCAATGGGACAGGGGTAATTCACCCCTCCACTTT
TRBV5-1	TRBJ2-3	TRBD2	NA	CASSFLGGVTDTQYF	TGCGCCAGCAGCTTTTTGGGAGGGGTCACAGATACGCAGTATTTT
TRBV5-4	TRBJ2-3	NA	NA	CASSLALADTQYF	TGTGCCAGCAGCTTGGCCCTAGCAGATACGCAGTATTTT
TRBV5-6	TRBJ2-1	TRBD2	NA	CASSFGTSGHNEQFF	TGTGCCAGCAGCTTCGGGACTAGCGGGCATAATGAGCAGTTCTTC
TRBV5-4	TRBJ2-7	TRBD2	NA	CASSLVPLSGGSYEQYF	TGTGCCAGCAGCTTGGTCCCCCTTAGCGGGGGCTCCTACGAGCAGTACTTC
TRBV10-1	TRBJ2-7	NA	NA	CASSESGVGYEQYF	TGCGCCAGCAGTGAGTCCGGGGTAGGGTACGAGCAGTACTTC
TRBV9	TRBJ2-7	NA	NA	CASSVLGSADEQYF	TGTGCCAGCAGCGTACTCGGGAGCGCGGACGAGCAGTACTTC
TRBV6-5	TRBJ2-2	NA	NA	CASSYDGGELFF	TGTGCCAGCAGTTACGATGGCGGGGAGCTGTTTTTT
TRBV15	TRBJ1-2	NA	NA	CATSRDLMDYGYTF	TGTGCCACCAGCAGAGATCTCATGGACTATGGCTACACCTTC
TRBV1	TRBJ1-5	NA	once	CTSSQDGRDRGFHQPQHF	TGCACCAGCAGCCAAGATGGAAGGGACAGGGGGTTTCATCAGCCCCAGCATTTT
TRBV6-6	TRBJ1-2	NA	NA	CASSYSPQRGGGYTF	TGTGCCAGCAGTTACTCACCCCAGCGGGGCGGGGGCTACACCTTC
TRBV6-5	TRBJ1-4	NA	NA	CASSYAATNEKLFF	TGTGCCAGCAGTTACGCTGCAACTAATGAAAAACTGTTTTTT
TRBV5-1	TRBJ2-7	NA	NA	CASSLAGTSYEQYF	TGCGCCAGCAGCTTGGCCGGTACCTCCTACGAGCAGTACTTC
TRBV30	TRBJ1-5	NA	NA	CAWSGGQQPQHF	TGTGCCTGGTCTGGGGGCCAACAGCCCCAGCATTTT
TRBV10-3	TRBJ2-2	TRBD2	NA	CATSGRVGTGELFF	TGTGCCACCAGCGGGAGAGTAGGCACCGGGGAGCTGTTTTTT
TRBV18	TRBJ1-1	NA	NA	CASSPEKPEAFF	TGTGCCAGCTCACCTGAGAAACCGGAAGCTTTCTTT
TRBV5-1	TRBJ1-4	NA	NA	CASSFQGKAEKLFF	TGCGCCAGCAGCTTCCAGGGAAAGGCGGAAAAACTGTTTTTT
TRBV19	TRBJ2-7	NA	NA	CASSTTTAYEQYF	TGTGCCAGTAGTACCACTACAGCCTACGAGCAGTACTTC
TRBV5-1	TRBJ2-7	NA	NA	CASTSTGSTYEQYF	TGCGCCAGCACATCGACCGGGTCTACCTACGAGCAGTACTTC